The next 13 T cell receptor beta chains were all read from a single sample in a study of T cell changes during pregnancy in multiple sclerosis. This table comes from immunoSEQ multiplex PCR, and its TCRdb copy is limited to in-frame clones, with some not included. The table lists 75,000 to 95,000 clones, roughly 92% of them singletons, with about 2% in the top ten. The sample here was peripheral blood, taken after pregnancy. These receptors were obtained from a female donor with multiple sclerosis, enrolled in a pregnancy study.

This sequence joins TRBV6-5 and TRBJ2-7, with TRBD1 matching over 9 bases. Per germline, CDR1 MNHEY and CDR2 SVGAGI. V trimming: 7 bases; J trimming: 3 bases; junction bases outside the gene matches: 4. The CDR3 sequence is 13 residues long. CDR3 DNA sequence: TGTGCCAGCACCAAGACAGGGGGCTACGAGCAGTACTTC. This gives the protein CASTKTGGYEQYF.

This rearrangement joins TRBV5-6 to TRBJ2-7; 8 nucleotides align to TRBD2. Germline V lookup: CDR1 SGHDT, CDR2 YYEEEE. The CDR3 is 17 amino acids. Trimming cost V 0 bases and J 5 bases; bases outside gene matches: 13. The CDR3 is CASSLVFREGLNDEQYF. CDR3 bases: TGTGCCAGCAGCTTGGTTTTTCGGGAGGGCCTAAACGACGAGCAGTACTTC.

The V gene is TRBV2, the J gene TRBJ1-2; D unclear. The CDR3 is 13 residues long. Trimming stripped 3 bases from V and 4 bases from J, with 9 bases between. Germline V lookup: CDR1 SNHLY, CDR2 FYNNEI. CDR3 residues: CASSDGPFYGYTF. CDR3 DNA sequence: TGTGCCAGCAGTGATGGGCCCTTCTATGGCTACACCTTC. Full variable domain (outside the CDR3, taken from reference TRBV2 and TRBJ1-2): EPEVTQTPSHQVTQMGQEVILRCVPISNHLYFYWYRQILGQKVEFLVSFYNNEISEKSEIFDDQFSVERPDGSNFTLKIRSTKLEDSAMYFCASSDGPFYGYTFGSGTRLTVV.

The V call is TRBV6-1, the J call TRBJ1-1; 10 nucleotides agree with TRBD1. CDR1 and CDR2 (germline): MNHNS, SASEGT. The junction had 6 bases not matched to a gene; V was cut back by 4 bases and J by 4 bases. The CDR3 totals 15 residues. The CDR3 DNA follows: TGTGCCAGCAGTGGGGGACAGGGGCAGGTCACTGAAGCTTTCTTT. Its translation is CASSGGQGQVTEAFF.

V and J are TRBV5-6 and TRBJ1-5; D gene uncertain. Trimming removed 4 bases at V and 6 bases at J, with 11 bases between. The CDR3 is 13 residues long. Germline V gene lookup returns CDR1 SGHDT and CDR2 YYEEEE. The CDR3 spells CASSLASGQPQHF. CDR3 bases: TGTGCCAGCAGCCTGGCATCGGGTCAGCCCCAGCATTTT.

The rearrangement uses TRBV7-9 and TRBJ1-5, with D unresolved. The V end was cut by 5 bases, the J end by 5 bases, with 7 bases between. Germline-derived CDR1 and CDR2 are SEHNR and FQNEAQ (reference sequence). The CDR3 consists of 12 residues. The CDR3 DNA sequence: TGTGCCAGCAGCCTCACAGATCAGCCCCAGCATTTT. Its protein product is CASSLTDQPQHF.

V usage is TRBV13 and J usage is TRBJ1-2, with TRBD1 as a possible D gene (5 bases). This CDR3 spans 17 amino acids. Trimming shortened V by 5 bases and J by 8 bases, and 27 bases separated the two germline ends. The germline V gene encodes CDR1 PRHDT and CDR2 FYEKMQ (reference sequence). CDR3: CASSAYIGASYAEGYTF. The CDR3 region has the DNA TGTGCCAGCAGCGCTTACATTGGGGCCTCCTACGCGGAAGGCTACACCTTC.

This chain joins TRBV5-4 and TRBJ2-1; D ambiguous. The CDR3 runs to 14 residues. Trimming took off 3 bases at V and 8 bases at J, with 15 bases between the two ends. Germline CDR1 SGHNT, CDR2 YYREEE (reference sequence). The CDR3 coding sequence is TGTGCCAGCAGCTCCTGGATCAAAAGCGATGAGCAGTTCTTC. Translating gives CASSSWIKSDEQFF. Full variable domain (remainder filled in from reference TRBV5-4 and TRBJ2-1): ETGVTQSPTHLIKTRGQQVTLRCSSQSGHNTVSWYQQALGQGPQFIFQYYREEENGRGNFPPRFSGLQFPNYSSELNVNALELDDSALYLCASSSWIKSDEQFFGPGTRLTVL.

The V and J genes are TRBV7-9 and TRBJ2-7, with 10 bases lining up with TRBD1. The V segment lost 5 bases and the J segment 2 bases; nucleotides outside the gene matches: 6. The CDR3 is 15 residues long. Germline lookup yields CDR1 SEHNR and CDR2 FQNEAQ (reference sequence). The CDR3 DNA reads as TGTGCCAGCAGCCCGTCCGGGACAGGGGCCTACGAGCAGTACTTC. This translates into CASSPSGTGAYEQYF.

The chain carries TRBV5-1 and TRBJ1-2, with a tentative D call TRBD1 (6 bases). Germline CDR1 is SGHRS and CDR2 is YFSETQ. This CDR3 has 15 amino acids. Trimming shortened V by 4 bases and J by 6 bases, and 19 bases separated the two germline ends. The CDR3 DNA reads TGCGCCAGCAGCGATCAGGGGCCGCCCTTCCATGGCTACACCTTC. Protein: CASSDQGPPFHGYTF.

CDR3 loop: CSGIKRDNQETQYF. For the CDR3, the DNA is TGCAGCGGAATTAAACGGGACAACCAAGAGACCCAGTACTTC. The chain has TRBV29-1 and TRBJ2-5; tentative D call: TRBD1 (6 bases). CDR1 SQVTM and CDR2 ANQGSEA come from the germline V gene. Trimming shortened V by 7 bases and J by 0 bases, and 15 bases separated the two germline ends. The CDR3 covers 14 residues.

This rearrangement joins TRBV7-2 to TRBJ1-1; no firm D call. The germline CDR1 and CDR2 sequences are SGHTA and FQGNSA. CDR3 length equals 13 residues. V was trimmed by 5 bases and J by 3 bases, leaving 10 bases between them. DNA for the CDR3: TGTGCCAGCAGCCCCAGACTTGACACTGAAGCTTTCTTT. Protein sequence: CASSPRLDTEAFF.

The CDR3 bases are TGTGCCTGGAGTGTAGGCCCGTTAGGGGCCTACGAGCAGTACTTC. It encodes CAWSVGPLGAYEQYF. V and J are TRBV30 and TRBJ2-7, with D tentatively TRBD1 (5 bases). Trimming stripped 0 bases from V and 2 bases from J, with 14 bases between. This CDR3 region has 15 residues. Per germline, CDR1 GTSNPN and CDR2 SVGIG (reference sequence).